The present entry profiles one TCR beta chain with its context. Its antigen is still unknown. The germline V gene encodes CDR1 SQVTM and CDR2 ANQGSEA. The V and J ends lost 6 bases and 1 base respectively, with 11 bases between them. The CDR3 totals 13 residues. TCRdb reprocessed the reads via MiXCR and lists one record per CDR3 protein. Of 150,000 to 200,000 distinct CDR3 sequences listed, about 30% are singletons. This sample is drawn from a study of T cell repertoires in cytomegalovirus infection. Turning to the study itself: It can be stated that public TCR beta signatures indicated CMV infection as well as a matching HLA type. General observations from the study: Of the TCR beta families, the public ones yielded a cumulative frequency that identified carriers of CMV plus the relevant HLA. The response measured ex vivo was dominated by TCR beta clonotypes (HLA-C-restricted and CMV-specific).

The chain is built from TRBV29-1 and TRBJ2-3, with D tentatively TRBD1 (5 bases). Specimen: PBMCs. This TCR was recovered from a human donor in good health (CMV status not recorded). Some clones in this sample may be carry-over from other donors' samples. CDR3: CSVQDGGTDTQYF. The CDR3 coding sequence is TGCAGCGTACAGGATGGGGGCACAGATACGCAGTATTTT.